The 14 T cell receptor beta chains in this list originate from one sample, sequenced in a study of cytomegalovirus exposure and HLA in healthy donors (dated by TCRdb to the late 2010s). Library preparation was by the immunoSEQ multiplex PCR assay. For the multiplex PCR, a mixture combining 60 forward primers for TCR Vbeta segments and 13 reverse primers for TCR Jbeta segments was used. As stored in TCRdb, this immuneACCESS dataset retains in-frame rearrangements with V and J assigned. A fraction of the clones does not appear; measured against another copy, unresolved V genes explain less than half of the discrepancy, and the remainder lacks a known reason. The sample contains some 80,000 clones, around 82% of them found a single time. Roughly 3.5% of the sample goes to the ten largest clones. The sequencing sample was made of PBMCs. The source is a middle-aged man in good health and CMV-seronegative.

Only one count was recorded for this clone. The chain uses TRBV30 and TRBJ1-4; D gene ambiguous. There are 13 residues in the CDR3. V was clipped by 0 bases and J by 7 bases, with 9 bases between them. Germline V CDR1 and CDR2: GTSNPN, SVGIG (reference sequence). This CDR3 is CAWSVSTREKLFF. The CDR3, as DNA: TGTGCCTGGAGTGTATCCACACGTGAAAAACTGTTTTTT.

This clone was seen only a few times. The V gene is TRBV7-2, the J gene TRBJ2-3; 11 positions agree with TRBD1. Per germline, CDR1 SGHTA and CDR2 FQGNSA. J was trimmed by 6 bases and V by 5 bases; bases with no gene match: 10. This CDR3 has 16 amino acids. CDR3 DNA sequence: TGTGCCAGCAGCCAAGATATCGGACAGGGGGCGGATACGCAGTATTTT. Its protein product is CASSQDIGQGADTQYF.

This clone has only one observation. The genes are TRBV7-3 and TRBJ2-1, with D tentatively TRBD2 (7 bases). Germline V lookup: CDR1 SGHTA, CDR2 FQGTGA. The CDR3 length is 15 residues. V lost 5 bases and J lost 8, with 19 bases in between. CDR3 sequence (DNA): TGTGCCAGCAGCCAGAGGCGGGGGCTAGGGGATGAGCAGTTCTTC. Amino acids: CASSQRRGLGDEQFF.

The CDR3 bases are TGTGCCAGCAGCTTGAACAGGGGGCGGGAGCAGTTCTTC. Translated, it gives CASSLNRGREQFF. The rearrangement links TRBV7-8 to TRBJ2-1; 9 nucleotides align to TRBD1. Per the germline V gene, CDR1 is SGHVS and CDR2 is FQNEAQ. Trimming at V came to 3 bases and at J to 10 bases, leaving 4 bases not matched to a gene. This CDR3 contains 13 residues.

This chain links TRBV6-5 with TRBJ1-1, with 9 bases matching TRBD1. V was pared by 6 bases and J by 2 bases, with 4 bases of the junction left unmatched. The germline V gene encodes CDR1 MNHEY and CDR2 SVGAGI. CDR3 length: 14 amino acids. The CDR3 protein is CASSNRGRNTEAFF. The CDR3 DNA sequence: TGTGCCAGCAGCAACAGGGGGCGCAACACTGAAGCTTTCTTT.

This chain connects TRBV19 to TRBJ1-4; 7 bases agree with TRBD1. V lost 4 bases to trimming and J lost 7 bases; unmatched junction nucleotides: 6. The germline gives CDR1 LNHDA, CDR2 SQIVND (reference sequence). The CDR3 extends over 14 amino acids. CDR3 in amino acids: CASSKTGTVEKLFF. CDR3 nucleotide sequence: TGTGCCAGTAGTAAAACCGGGACAGTTGAAAAACTGTTTTTT.

This clone was found many times. The chain couples TRBV10-3 to TRBJ2-7, with TRBD1 matching 8 bases. Germline V lookup: CDR1 ENHRY, CDR2 SYGVKD. V shed 11 bases and J 5 bases; nucleotides not matched to a gene: 14. This CDR3 spans 14 amino acids. CDR3 residues: CAGSPDRDVHEQYF. Here the CDR3 DNA reads TGTGCCGGGTCCCCGGACAGGGACGTCCACGAGCAGTACTTC.

The chain combines TRBV19 with TRBJ2-7, with no clear D. The CDR3 loop spans 12 amino acids. The V and J ends lost 4 bases and 2 bases respectively, with 6 bases between them. Germline V gives CDR1 LNHDA, CDR2 SQIVND (reference sequence). CDR3 loop: CASSSTAYEQYF. CDR3 DNA: TGTGCCAGTAGTAGTACAGCCTACGAGCAGTACTTC.

This chain joins TRBV18 and TRBJ2-3; 9 bases match TRBD2. The J segment lost 2 bases and the V segment lost 3 bases, leaving 6 bases of the junction unmatched. The CDR3 is made up of 16 amino acids. Germline CDR1 is KGHSH and CDR2 is LQKENI. This chain's CDR3 is CASSPELAGHTDTQYF. The CDR3, as DNA: TGTGCCAGCTCACCCGAGCTAGCGGGGCACACAGATACGCAGTATTTT.

This chain uses TRBV2 with TRBJ1-6; D not resolved. CDR1 is SNHLY and CDR2 is FYNNEI in the germline V gene. V was cut by 4 bases and J by 0 bases, with 19 bases left in between. CDR3 size: 19 residues. CDR3 sequence reads: CASSGPTLDGSSYNSPLHF. The CDR3 nucleotides read TGTGCCAGCAGTGGGCCAACCCTGGACGGGAGCTCCTATAATTCACCCCTCCACTTT.

The CDR3 DNA sequence: TGTGCCAGCAGCCCCAGGGCAGGGGATTCTTCTGGGGCCAACGTCCTGACTTTC. This translates into CASSPRAGDSSGANVLTF. J is TRBJ2-6 and V is TRBV27; possible D gene TRBD1, 6 bases. Deletions cut 6 bases from V and 1 base from J, with 19 bases between. The CDR3 loop spans 18 amino acids. Germline loops: CDR1 MNHEY, CDR2 SMNVEV (reference sequence). Complete variable domain (other parts from reference TRBV27 and TRBJ2-6): EAQVTQNPRYLITVTGKKLTVTCSQNMNHEYMSWYRQDPGLGLRQIYYSMNVEVTDKGDVPEGYKVSRKEKRNFPLILESPSPNQTSLYFCASSPRAGDSSGANVLTFGAGSRLTVL.

This clone has more than one count but fewer than ten. The rearrangement joins TRBV28 to TRBJ2-1; TRBD1 matches at 9 bases. Germline V lookup: CDR1 MDHEN, CDR2 SYDVKM. This CDR3 spans 17 amino acids. J was trimmed by 1 base and V by 6 bases; bases with no gene match: 10. DNA of the CDR3: TGTGCCAGCAGACTAGGGACAGGGTTCCAGTCCTACAATGAGCAGTTCTTC. Its translation is CASRLGTGFQSYNEQFF.

The chain carries TRBV5-1 and TRBJ1-6, with TRBD1 matching over 8 bases. Trimming took 3 bases from V and 0 from J; bases not matched to a gene: 5. The germline CDR1 and CDR2 sequences are SGHRS and YFSETQ. The CDR3 loop spans 17 amino acids. The CDR3 DNA sequence: TGCGCCAGCAGCTCCGGACAGGGCGGCTCCTATAATTCACCCCTCCACTTT. Translation gives CASSSGQGGSYNSPLHF.

This chain connects TRBV5-1 to TRBJ1-2; 9 bases fit TRBD1. The germline CDR1 and CDR2 sequences are SGHRS and YFSETQ. V shed 3 bases and J 7 bases; nucleotides not matched to a gene: 4. The CDR3 is 13 amino acids. The CDR3 DNA reads as TGCGCCAGCAGCTCGGACAGGGGAGGTGGCTACACCTTC. Its protein product is CASSSDRGGGYTF. Full variable domain (outside the CDR3, taken from reference TRBV5-1 and TRBJ1-2): KAGVTQTPRYLIKTRGQQVTLSCSPISGHRSVSWYQQTPGQGLQFLFEYFSETQRNKGNFPGRFSGRQFSNSRSEMNVSTLELGDSALYLCASSSDRGGGYTFGSGTRLTVV.